These T cell receptor beta chains were read from a single sample in a study of tumor and adjacent non-tumor tissue in lung cancer. From the multiplex PCR reads, TCRdb called clonotypes with MiXCR, one entry per CDR3 protein. Here the sample spans about 76,000 distinct CDR3 sequences, 65% to 75% being singletons. The sequenced material came from lung tumor tissue. These receptors were taken from a woman aged 70 to 79 with non-small cell lung cancer. Each CDR3 is given with its conserved first and last residue. Each record gives: V gene, CDR3 length, clone size, D gene, J gene, CDR3 protein, CDR3 DNA. A D gene is named only where the DNA matches it firmly. The size of a clone is reported for some rows only, either as once, few or many, or as a class for expanded clones.

>TRBV29-1|13|-|-|TRBJ1-6
CSAGTTYNLPLHF
TGCAGTGCGGGGACAACCTATAATTTACCCCTCCACTTT
>TRBV6-6|15|-|-|TRBJ2-7
CASSYSTSGPYGQYF
TGTGCCAGCAGTTACTCGACCAGCGGCCCCTACGGGCAGTACTTC
>TRBV5-1|19|-|-|TRBJ2-1
CASSSPASVSELSYDEQFF
TGCGCCAGCAGCTCCCCCGCTAGCGTCTCGGAACTCTCATACGATGAGCAGTTCTTC
>TRBV4-1|16|-|-|TRBJ1-6
CASSYSTVTDNSPLRF
TGCGCCAGCAGCTATTCCACAGTCACCGATAATTCACCCCTCCGTTTT
>TRBV6-1|14|-|TRBD1|TRBJ2-7
CASSTGTVGLRRYF
TGTGCCAGCAGCACCGGGACAGTGGGCTTGCGTAGGTACTTC
>TRBV29-1|15|-|-|TRBJ2-6
CSVSGWGTGASDLTF
TGCAGCGTGTCAGGGTGGGGTACTGGGGCCAGCGACCTGACTTTC
>TRBV10-3|16|few|-|TRBJ2-2
CAISTTGEVDTGELFF
TGTGCCATCAGCACTACGGGGGAGGTGGACACCGGGGAGCTGTTTTTT
>TRBV30|15|-|-|TRBJ2-7
CAWSGGGQEDYDQYF
TGTGCCTGGAGTGGGGGGGGACAGGAGGACTACGATCAGTACTTT
>TRBV11-2|13|-|-|TRBJ2-5
CASSLLRQETQYF
TGTGCCAGCAGCTTGTTGCGCCAAGAGACCCAGTACTTC
>TRBV6-5|13|many|-|TRBJ2-6
CASRPPGANVLTF
TGTGCCAGCAGGCCACCTGGGGCCAACGTCCTGACTTTC
>TRBV6-6|15|many|-|TRBJ2-2
CASSHARGFLGELFF
TGTGCCAGCAGCCATGCACGGGGTTTTCTCGGGGAGCTGTTTTTT
>TRBV28|17|-|-|TRBJ1-6
CASSLKGVAGATSPLHF
TGTGCCAGCAGTTTAAAGGGAGTCGCCGGGGCGACTTCACCCCTTCACTTT
>TRBV5-1|14|many|-|TRBJ2-5
CASGEGQSQETQYF
TGCGCCAGCGGGGAGGGACAGAGCCAAGAGACCCAGTACTTC
>TRBV6-5|13|once|-|TRBJ1-3
CANGWSSGNSIYF
TGTGCCAATGGTTGGAGCTCTGGAAACAGCATATATTTT
>TRBV5-1|14|few|-|TRBJ1-1
CASSLRGPNTEAFF
TGCGCCAGCAGCTTGCGAGGTCCGAACACTGAAGCTTTCTTT
>TRBV2|14|few|-|TRBJ2-5
CASCPTQGFETQYF
TGTGCCAGCTGCCCCACCCAGGGTTTTGAGACCCAGTACTTC
>TRBV20-1|15|-|TRBD2|TRBJ2-5
CSARTSGRLRETQNF
TGCAGTGCTAGGACTAGCGGGAGGTTGCGGGAGACCCAGAACTTT
>TRBV5-6|12|many|-|TRBJ2-1
CASSLGGRRGFF
TGTGCCAGCAGCTTGGGGGGAAGAAGGGGGTTCTTC
>TRBV5-5|15|-|TRBD1|TRBJ1-2
CASSRGTVDYYGYTF
TGTGCCAGCAGTCGTGGGACAGTGGATTACTATGGCTACACCTTC
>TRBV10-3|14|-|-|TRBJ1-3
CAIVGTAPGNTIYF
TGTGCCATCGTCGGGACTGCCCCTGGAAACACCATATATTTT
>TRBV29-1|13|medium-sized|-|TRBJ1-2
CSVRDHGNYGYTF
TGCAGCGTCAGGGACCACGGAAACTATGGCTACACCTTC
>TRBV29-1|15|medium-sized|-|TRBJ1-4
CSVEDPTATNEKLFF
TGCAGCGTTGAAGATCCGACGGCAACTAATGAAAAACTGTTTTTT
>TRBV5-1|16|-|TRBD2|TRBJ2-7
CDSSFGTNGDSYEQYF
TGCGACAGCAGCTTCGGGACTAACGGGGACTCCTACGAGCAGTACTTC
>TRBV6-5|16|-|TRBD1|TRBJ2-1
CACSTTSGQGYNEKFF
TGTGCCTGCAGTACCACCTCGGGACAGGGCTACAATGAGAAGTTCTTT
>TRBV28|15|many|TRBD1|TRBJ2-5
CASSLQTGGSETQYF
TGTGCCAGCAGTTTGCAGACAGGGGGCTCGGAGACCCAGTACTTC
>TRBV29-1|15|-|TRBD2|TRBJ2-7
CSVSVLAGGSYEQYF
TGCAGCGTTTCTGTACTAGCGGGAGGATCCTACGAGCAGTACTTC
>TRBV5-4|16|-|TRBD1|TRBJ1-6
CPSSSRTGGDNSPLHF
TGTCCCAGCAGCTCAAGGACAGGGGGAGATAATTCACCCCTCCACTTT
>TRBV30|14|-|-|TRBJ1-1
CVWSVRVGSTETFF
TGTGTCTGGAGCGTCAGGGTTGGTAGCACTGAAACTTTCTTT